The 21 T cell receptor beta chains below all came from one sample that was sequenced in a study of T cell clones after liver transplantation. This table comes from immunoSEQ multiplex PCR, and its TCRdb copy is limited to in-frame clones, with some not included. The sample holds some 120,000 clones; 90% are singletons and the top ten take 0.65% to 0.85%. This sample comprised CD4+ T cells from blood, obtained 12 months after liver transplant. The receptors derive from a human patient who received a liver transplant. Some T cells may possibly be graft donor cells.

This sequence joins TRBV11-3 and TRBJ1-4; weak D call: TRBD1 (5 bases). The V gene's germline CDR1 is SGHNT and CDR2 YENEEA. With 5 bases removed from V and 7 bases from J, the gap between germline ends came to 11 bases. CDR3 length: 13 residues. The CDR3 DNA reads TGTGCCAGCAGCCGGGGCGGGTCTGAAAAACTGTTTTTT. Translated: CASSRGGSEKLFF. Combining the CDR3 with reference TRBV11-3 and TRBJ1-4 gives the whole variable domain EAGVVQSPRYKIIEKKQPVAFWCNPISGHNTLYWYLQNLGQGPELLIRYENEEAVDDSQLPKDRFSAERLKGVDSTLKIQPAELGDSAVYLCASSRGGSEKLFFGSGTQLSVL.

The genes are TRBV10-3 and TRBJ2-3; unclear D gene. This CDR3 is built from 13 residues. The germline V gene has CDR1 ENHRY and CDR2 SYGVKD. Trimming left V 3 bases short and J 6 bases short, with 10 bases between. The CDR3 reads CAISDKGPDTQYF. The CDR3 DNA reads TGTGCCATCAGTGACAAGGGCCCCGATACGCAGTATTTT.

V and J are TRBV4-1 and TRBJ1-4, with 9 bases lining up with TRBD1. J was trimmed by 0 bases and V by 1 base; bases with no gene match: 9. CDR1 and CDR2 (germline): MGHRA, YSYEKL. The length of the CDR3 is 19 residues. This CDR3 is CASSQGFQDRGATNEKLFF. In DNA, the CDR3 is TGCGCCAGCAGCCAAGGTTTTCAGGACAGGGGCGCAACTAATGAAAAACTGTTTTTT.

V and J are TRBV6-6 and TRBJ1-5, with no clear D. The CDR3 runs to 16 residues. V lost 3 bases and J 5 bases, leaving 17 bases between the germline ends. Per germline, CDR1 MNHNY and CDR2 SVGAGI (reference sequence). The CDR3 reads CASSYLARVTDQPQHF. The CDR3 DNA reads as TGTGCCAGCAGTTATTTAGCGAGGGTTACGGATCAGCCCCAGCATTTT.

The V gene is TRBV6-1, the J gene TRBJ2-2; unclear D gene. The CDR3 sequence is 11 residues long. The V gene's germline CDR1 is MNHNS and CDR2 SASEGT. V was trimmed by 6 bases and J by 6 bases, leaving 5 bases between them. The DNA for the CDR3 is TGTGCCAGCAGCCTCCCCGGGGAGCTGTTTTTT. As protein: CASSLPGELFF.

This chain uses TRBV30 with TRBJ2-1, with D perhaps TRBD1 (7 bases). This CDR3 has 18 amino acids. Germline V CDR1 and CDR2: GTSNPN, SVGIG (reference sequence). V was clipped by 4 bases and J by 5 bases, with 27 bases between them. The CDR3 DNA sequence: TGTGCCTGGACCCCGACGCGGAGGCGGGACAGTAAAAACAATGAGCAGTTCTTC. Translated, it gives CAWTPTRRRDSKNNEQFF.

The CDR3 reads CASSPRGSQETQYF. CDR3 bases: TGTGCCAGCAGCCCCAGGGGGAGCCAAGAGACCCAGTACTTC. The genes are TRBV11-2 and TRBJ2-5; 7 bases are shared with TRBD1. CDR3 length: 14 residues. V was pared by 5 bases and J by 1 base, with 4 bases of the junction left unmatched. Germline V lookup: CDR1 SGHAT, CDR2 FQNNGV. Full variable domain (rest looked up from reference TRBV11-2 and TRBJ2-5): EAGVAQSPRYKIIEKRQSVAFWCNPISGHATLYWYQQILGQGPKLLIQFQNNGVVDDSQLPKDRFSAERLKGVDSTLKIQPAKLEDSAVYLCASSPRGSQETQYFGPGTRLLVL.

The chain combines TRBV4-2 with TRBJ1-1; TRBD1 is a possible D gene (5 bases). V gave up 7 bases and J gave up 6 bases, with 12 bases separating them. This CDR3 spans 12 amino acids. Per germline, CDR1 LGHNA and CDR2 YNFKEQ. The CDR3 DNA sequence: TGTGCCAGCACATCAGGGTCGGCTGAAGCTTTCTTT. It encodes CASTSGSAEAFF.

The CDR3 sequence: CAWGTGVGANVLTF. CDR3 sequence (DNA): TGTGCCTGGGGCACAGGGGTTGGGGCCAACGTCCTGACTTTC. The chain links TRBV30 to TRBJ2-6, with 7 bases aligning to TRBD1. The germline CDR1 and CDR2 sequences are GTSNPN and SVGIG (reference sequence). The CDR3 loop spans 14 amino acids. The V segment lost 5 bases and the J segment 3 bases; nucleotides outside the gene matches: 4.

In DNA, the CDR3 is TGTGCCATCCGGGGCCAGGGGGAGACCCAGTACTTC. This codes for CAIRGQGETQYF. The chain is built from TRBV10-3 and TRBJ2-5; D perhaps matches TRBD1 (6 bases). Germline lookup yields CDR1 ENHRY and CDR2 SYGVKD. V was shortened by 8 bases and J by 5 bases, with 12 bases between the two germline ends. This CDR3 is built from 12 residues.

This chain connects TRBV11-2 to TRBJ2-7; 7 nucleotides align to TRBD1. The length of the CDR3 is 16 residues. Per the germline V gene, CDR1 is SGHAT and CDR2 is FQNNGV. V shed 6 bases, J shed 4 bases, and the junction held 15 bases outside the gene matches. CDR3 region: CASSLRDSWTSYEQYF. The CDR3 bases are TGTGCCAGCAGTTTACGGGACAGCTGGACGTCTTACGAGCAGTACTTC.

The chain is built from TRBV9 and TRBJ1-4; D is possibly TRBD1 (6 bases). The length of the CDR3 is 14 residues. V gave up 4 bases and J gave up 3 bases, with 10 bases separating them. Germline V gene sequence: CDR1 SGDLS, CDR2 YYNGEE. CDR3: CASSRGSPNEKLFF. The CDR3 DNA reads TGTGCCAGCAGCAGGGGGTCCCCTAATGAAAAACTGTTTTTT.

The J gene is TRBJ1-5, the V gene TRBV6-6; D gene ambiguous. Trimming stripped 6 bases from V and 1 base from J, with 13 bases between. The CDR3 is made up of 15 amino acids. Germline assignment: CDR1 MNHNY and CDR2 SVGAGI (reference sequence). Here the CDR3 DNA reads TGTGCCAGCAGCAACCCCCGGGGAAGCAATCAGCCCCAGCATTTT. Translating gives CASSNPRGSNQPQHF.

J is TRBJ2-3 and V is TRBV10-3; 10 bases fit TRBD1. This CDR3 has 15 residues. The J segment lost 4 bases and the V segment lost 6 bases, leaving 7 bases of the junction unmatched. The germline V gene encodes CDR1 ENHRY and CDR2 SYGVKD. The CDR3 loop reads CAIRLGQGGSDTQYF. As DNA, the CDR3 is TGTGCCATCAGGCTAGGACAGGGGGGATCAGATACGCAGTATTTT.

This clone has a single count. This rearrangement joins TRBV18 to TRBJ2-2, with 7 bases lining up with TRBD1. Germline V gives CDR1 KGHSH, CDR2 LQKENI. V was pared by 3 bases and J by 6 bases, with 13 bases of the junction left unmatched. This CDR3 is built from 17 residues. CDR3 DNA: TGTGCCAGCTCACCCGGGACAGAACAAACACCGGCCGGGGAGCTGTTTTTT. As protein: CASSPGTEQTPAGELFF.

This sequence joins TRBV6-1 and TRBJ2-1, with D perhaps TRBD1 (6 bases). CDR1 is MNHNS and CDR2 is SASEGT in the germline V gene. With 4 bases removed from V and 12 bases from J, the gap between germline ends came to 25 bases. The CDR3 extends over 16 amino acids. CDR3 residues: CASSVLGGRGRRGQFF. DNA of the CDR3: TGTGCCAGCAGTGTTTTAGGTGGCAGGGGACGACGTGGGCAGTTCTTC.

The chain employs TRBV27 and TRBJ2-7, with 7 bases matching TRBD2. CDR3 length: 13 residues. Per the germline V gene, CDR1 is MNHEY and CDR2 is SMNVEV (reference sequence). With 8 bases clipped from V and 7 bases from J, the junction kept 11 bases outside the gene matches. CDR3 DNA sequence: TGTGCCAGCGGCACCTGGGGGGGAAAGGAGCAGTACTTC. It is translated as CASGTWGGKEQYF.

The V call is TRBV4-1, the J call TRBJ2-1, with 9 positions matching TRBD2. CDR1 and CDR2 (germline): MGHRA, YSYEKL. The junction had 5 bases not matched to a gene; V was cut back by 0 bases and J by 2 bases. CDR3 length: 17 residues. CDR3 DNA: TGCGCCAGCAGCCAAGACCTAGCGGGGTTGGCCTACAATGAGCAGTTCTTC. Protein: CASSQDLAGLAYNEQFF.

The rearrangement uses TRBV5-5 and TRBJ2-1; D is undetermined. Germline V gene data show CDR1 as SGHKS and CDR2 as YYEKEE (reference sequence). The CDR3 contains 14 residues. V lost 4 bases and J 0 bases, leaving 8 bases between the germline ends. CDR3 sequence reads: CASSSVLSYNEQFF. In DNA, the CDR3 is TGTGCCAGCAGCAGTGTACTCTCCTACAATGAGCAGTTCTTC.

This chain uses TRBV19 with TRBJ2-1, with 11 positions matching TRBD2. Germline assignment: CDR1 LNHDA and CDR2 SQIVND (reference sequence). Trimming removed 5 bases from V and 5 bases from J; junction bases left unmatched: 8. The CDR3 is 16 residues long. The CDR3 nucleotides read TGTGCCAGTAGTTTCACTCCGGGACTAGCGGACAATGAGCAGTTCTTC. Translated, it gives CASSFTPGLADNEQFF.

This sequence joins TRBV12-5 and TRBJ1-5; D is perhaps TRBD1 (6 bases). V gave up 4 bases and J gave up 2 bases, with 15 bases separating them. Per germline, CDR1 LGHNT and CDR2 FRNRAP. The CDR3 contains 16 residues. CDR3 nucleotide sequence: TGTGCTAGTGGTTGGGGAGGGGGTCGGGGCAATCAGCCCCAGCATTTT. Translated: CASGWGGGRGNQPQHF.